Sequencing of this T cell receptor beta chain was carried out in a study of technical replicates of blood from a handful of donors. This CDR3 has 16 amino acids. Profiling relied on immunoSEQ multiplex PCR, and the TCRdb table lists in-frame clones only, not all of them. The sample holds around 62,000 clones, under 98% seen once. Material: T cells isolated from PBMCs. The chain has TRBV21-1 and TRBJ2-1; TRBD2, the table's D call, lacks a check against the DNA. TRBV21-1 is a known pseudogene. The sequence was obtained from a human donor in good health. In DNA, the CDR3 is TGTGCCAGCAGCAAAGGGGGACTAGCGGGAGACAATGAGCAGTTCTTC. Its translation: CASSKGGLAGDNEQFF.